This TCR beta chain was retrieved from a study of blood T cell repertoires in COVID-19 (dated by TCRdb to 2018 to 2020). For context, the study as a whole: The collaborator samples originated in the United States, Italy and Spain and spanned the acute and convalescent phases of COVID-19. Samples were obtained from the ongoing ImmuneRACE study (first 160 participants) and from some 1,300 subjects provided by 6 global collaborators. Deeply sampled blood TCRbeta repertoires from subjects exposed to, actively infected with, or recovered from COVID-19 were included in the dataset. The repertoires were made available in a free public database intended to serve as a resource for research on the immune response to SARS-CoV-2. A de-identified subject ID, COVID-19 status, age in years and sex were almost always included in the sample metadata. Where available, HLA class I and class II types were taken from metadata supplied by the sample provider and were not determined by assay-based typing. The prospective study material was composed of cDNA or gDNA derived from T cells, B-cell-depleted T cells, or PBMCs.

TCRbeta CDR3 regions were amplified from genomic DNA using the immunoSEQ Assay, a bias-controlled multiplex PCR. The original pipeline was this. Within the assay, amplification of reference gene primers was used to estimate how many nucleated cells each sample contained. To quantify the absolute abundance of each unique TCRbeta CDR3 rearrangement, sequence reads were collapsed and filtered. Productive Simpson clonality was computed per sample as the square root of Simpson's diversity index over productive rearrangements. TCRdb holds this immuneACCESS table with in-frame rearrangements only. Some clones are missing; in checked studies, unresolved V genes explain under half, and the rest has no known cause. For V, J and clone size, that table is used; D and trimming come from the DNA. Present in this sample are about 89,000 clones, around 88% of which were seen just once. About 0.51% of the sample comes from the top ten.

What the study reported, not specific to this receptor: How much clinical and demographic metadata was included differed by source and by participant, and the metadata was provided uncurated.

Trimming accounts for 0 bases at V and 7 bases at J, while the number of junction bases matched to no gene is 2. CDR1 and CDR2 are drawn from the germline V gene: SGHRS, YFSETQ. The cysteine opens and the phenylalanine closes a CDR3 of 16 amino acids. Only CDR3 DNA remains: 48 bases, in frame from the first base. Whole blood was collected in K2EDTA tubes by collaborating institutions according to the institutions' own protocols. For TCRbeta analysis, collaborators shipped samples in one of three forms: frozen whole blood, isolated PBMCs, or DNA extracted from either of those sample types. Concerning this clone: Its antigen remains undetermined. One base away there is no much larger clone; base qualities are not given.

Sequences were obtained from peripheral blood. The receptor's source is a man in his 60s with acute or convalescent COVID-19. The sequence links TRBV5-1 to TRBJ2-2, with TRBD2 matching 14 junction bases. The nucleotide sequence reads TGCGCCAGCAGCTTGGAGACTAGCGGGAGGGGCGGGGAGCTGTTTTTT. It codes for CASSLETSGRGGELFF.